The following is a T cell receptor beta chain sequence with its context. In the authors' workflow: From reference gene primer amplification, estimates of nucleated cell counts were derived. Measured with immunoSEQ multiplex PCR; TCRdb has only the in-frame clones, and not every one. V, J and clone size reflect that table, while D and trimming were determined from the DNA. The sample includes under 95,000 clones, approximately 88% of them seen just once. Unmatched junction bases numbered 1, after V lost 3 bases and J lost 2 bases. The CDR3 runs 13 residues. Germline values: CDR1 SGHKS, CDR2 YYEKEE (reference sequence). The data stem from a study of blood T cell repertoires in COVID-19.

The sequenced sample was peripheral blood. The receptor was isolated from a human donor in a cohort sampled during active COVID-19. This rearrangement joins TRBV5-5 to TRBJ2-7; TRBD1 agrees at 8 bases. This CDR3 reads CASSWDRTYEQYF. As DNA, the CDR3 is TGTGCCAGCAGCTGGGACAGGACCTACGAGCAGTACTTC.